This T cell receptor beta chain is from a study of T cells in Graves' hyperthyroidism and ophthalmopathy. TCR beta CDR3 regions were amplified from RNA. With the HTBI primer set, the TCR CDR3 went through a first round of RT-PCR. TCRdb analysed the multiplex PCR reads with MiXCR anew, one entry per CDR3 protein. Among over 700,000 distinct CDR3 sequences listed, over 35% were seen once. CDR3 length equals 16 residues. Germline CDR1 is MGHDK and CDR2 is SYGVNS. Trimming pared 7 bases from V and 2 bases from J, leaving 21 bases between. Sequencing input: blood. The receptor's source is a woman aged 40 to 50 with Graves' hyperthyroidism. The rearrangement joins TRBV25-1 to TRBJ2-7; possibly TRBD1 or TRBD2 for D (5 bases each). The CDR3 spells CASTSRPGPVPYEQYF. The DNA of the CDR3 is TGTGCCAGCACCTCCAGACCGGGACCTGTCCCCTACGAGCAGTACTTC.